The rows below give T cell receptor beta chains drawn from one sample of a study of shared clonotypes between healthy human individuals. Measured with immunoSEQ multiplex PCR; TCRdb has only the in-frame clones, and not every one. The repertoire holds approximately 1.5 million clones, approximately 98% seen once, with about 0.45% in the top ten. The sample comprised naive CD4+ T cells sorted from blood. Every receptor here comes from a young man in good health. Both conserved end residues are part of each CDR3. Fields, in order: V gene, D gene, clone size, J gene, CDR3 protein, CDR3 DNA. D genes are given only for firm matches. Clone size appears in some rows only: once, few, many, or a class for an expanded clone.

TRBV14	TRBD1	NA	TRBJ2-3	CASSQLDRDREYF	TGTGCCAGCAGCCAACTGGACCGGGACAGGGAATATTTT
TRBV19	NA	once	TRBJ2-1	CASSIRFDQEQFF	TGTGCCAGTAGTATCCGATTCGACCAGGAGCAGTTCTTC
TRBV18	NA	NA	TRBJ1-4	CASSPPRDEKLFF	TGTGCCAGCTCACCACCTCGAGATGAAAAACTGTTTTTT
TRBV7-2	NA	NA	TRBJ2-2	CASSYQQTNTGELFF	TGTGCCAGCAGCTATCAACAGACGAACACCGGGGAGCTGTTTTTT
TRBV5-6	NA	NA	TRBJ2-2	CASSFLVPGELFF	TGTGCCAGCAGCTTTTTGGTTCCCGGGGAGCTGTTTTTT
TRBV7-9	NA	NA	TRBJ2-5	CASSLVGGETQYF	TGTGCCAGCAGCTTGGTAGGGGGAGAGACCCAGTACTTC
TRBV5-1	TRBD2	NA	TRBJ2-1	CASSVRLAGTYNEQFF	TGCGCCAGCAGCGTCAGACTAGCGGGAACCTACAATGAGCAGTTCTTC
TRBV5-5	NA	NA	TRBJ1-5	CASSPRDLLNQPQHF	TGTGCCAGCAGCCCCCGGGACTTGCTCAATCAGCCCCAGCATTTT
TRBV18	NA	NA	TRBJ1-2	CASSLLKGRDGYTF	TGTGCCAGCTCACTGCTCAAAGGGAGAGATGGCTACACCTTC
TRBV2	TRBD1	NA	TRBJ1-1	CASRGTGSTEAFF	TGTGCCAGCAGGGGGACAGGCTCCACTGAAGCTTTCTTT
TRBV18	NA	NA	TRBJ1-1	CASSRDVNTEAFF	TGTGCCAGCTCCCGGGACGTGAACACTGAAGCTTTCTTT
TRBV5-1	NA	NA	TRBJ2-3	CASSLFPLVTDTQYF	TGCGCCAGCAGCTTGTTCCCACTAGTTACAGATACGCAGTATTTT
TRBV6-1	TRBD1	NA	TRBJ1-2	CASDRTGAYYGYTF	TGTGCCAGCGACCGGACAGGGGCCTACTATGGCTACACCTTC
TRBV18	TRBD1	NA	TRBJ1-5	CASSLRQGRDQPQHF	TGTGCCAGCTCTCTTAGACAGGGGCGGGATCAGCCCCAGCATTTT
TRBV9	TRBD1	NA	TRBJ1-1	CASSVRGGAYAEAFF	TGTGCCAGCAGCGTGAGAGGGGGCGCGTACGCTGAAGCTTTCTTT
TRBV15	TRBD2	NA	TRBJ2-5	CATSRERAGVGTQYF	TGTGCCACCAGCAGAGAACGGGCGGGAGTCGGGACCCAGTACTTC
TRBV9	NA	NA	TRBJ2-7	CASSVDVFPSSYEQYF	TGTGCCAGCAGCGTAGATGTCTTCCCGAGCTCCTACGAGCAGTACTTC
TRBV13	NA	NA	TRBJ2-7	CASSLNRGRTYEQYF	TGTGCCAGCAGCTTAAATCGCGGAAGGACCTACGAGCAGTACTTC
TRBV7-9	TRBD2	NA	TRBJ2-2	CASSIRAGGGTGELFF	TGTGCCAGCAGCATAAGAGCGGGAGGTGGGACCGGGGAGCTGTTTTTT
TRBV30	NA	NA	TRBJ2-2	CAWFRTAGTGELFF	TGTGCCTGGTTTAGAACAGCGGGCACCGGGGAGCTGTTTTTT
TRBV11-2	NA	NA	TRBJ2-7	CASSFRPLYEQYF	TGTGCCAGCAGCTTTAGACCGCTCTACGAGCAGTACTTC
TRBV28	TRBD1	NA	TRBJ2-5	CASSGTGVETQYF	TGTGCCAGCAGTGGAACAGGGGTAGAGACCCAGTACTTC
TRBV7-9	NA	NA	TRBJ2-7	CASSLFASPDEQYF	TGTGCCAGCAGCTTATTCGCCAGCCCGGACGAGCAGTACTTC
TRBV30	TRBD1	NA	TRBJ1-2	CAWSVDRYYGYTF	TGTGCCTGGAGCGTGGACAGGTACTATGGCTACACCTTC
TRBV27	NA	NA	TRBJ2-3	CASSSLALTDTQYF	TGTGCCAGCAGTTCCTTGGCACTCACAGATACGCAGTATTTT
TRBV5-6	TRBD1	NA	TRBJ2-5	CASSYLRDRGRGETQYF	TGTGCCAGCAGCTACCTCCGGGACAGGGGGCGCGGAGAGACCCAGTACTTC
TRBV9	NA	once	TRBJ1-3	CASSVEMDRPGNTIYF	TGTGCCAGCAGCGTAGAGATGGACAGACCGGGAAACACCATATATTTT
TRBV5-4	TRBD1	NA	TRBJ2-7	CASSPGTGRYEQYF	TGTGCCAGCAGCCCCGGGACAGGGCGATACGAGCAGTACTTC
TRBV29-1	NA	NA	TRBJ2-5	CSVTPNQETQYF	TGCAGCGTTACACCTAACCAAGAGACCCAGTACTTC
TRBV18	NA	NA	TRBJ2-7	CASSPPGRSRSYEQYF	TGTGCCAGCTCACCACCGGGCAGGTCTAGATCCTACGAGCAGTACTTC
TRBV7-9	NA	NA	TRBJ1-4	CASSGDTKLFF	TGTGCCAGCAGCGGTGACACCAAGCTGTTTTTT
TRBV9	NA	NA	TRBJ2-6	CASSVESSGANVLTF	TGTGCCAGCAGCGTAGAGAGCTCTGGGGCCAACGTCCTGACTTTC
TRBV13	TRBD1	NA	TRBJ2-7	CASSPSGQGSYEQYF	TGTGCCAGCAGCCCATCCGGACAGGGGAGTTACGAGCAGTACTTC
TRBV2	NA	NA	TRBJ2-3	CASSRLTHTDTQYF	TGTGCCAGCAGCCGACTGACACACACAGATACGCAGTATTTT
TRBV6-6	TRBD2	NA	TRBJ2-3	CASRGLARADTQYF	TGTGCCAGCAGGGGACTAGCGCGGGCAGATACGCAGTATTTT
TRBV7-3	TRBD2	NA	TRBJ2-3	CASSYSRAGGTDTQYF	TGTGCCAGCAGTTACAGTCGGGCGGGAGGGACAGATACGCAGTATTTT
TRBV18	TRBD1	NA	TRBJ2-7	CASSPRTGAYEQYF	TGTGCCAGCTCACCCAGGACAGGGGCCTACGAGCAGTACTTC
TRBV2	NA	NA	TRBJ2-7	CASSDQPFYEQYF	TGTGCCAGCAGTGACCAACCTTTCTACGAGCAGTACTTC
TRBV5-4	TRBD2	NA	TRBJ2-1	CASGGQGLTSGSSYNEQFF	TGTGCCAGCGGCGGACAGGGCTTAACTAGCGGGAGCTCCTACAATGAGCAGTTCTTC